The subject of this entry is one T cell receptor (beta chain). Germline assignment: CDR1 MNHEY and CDR2 SVGAGI. The CDR3 is 14 residues long. With 7 bases clipped from V and 4 bases from J, the junction kept 6 bases outside the gene matches. These data belong to a study of blood T cell repertoires in COVID-19. Study at large: From the United States, Italy and Spain came samples of acute and convalescent COVID-19.

As processed by the authors: Amplification with reference gene primers provided the estimates of nucleated cell counts. The table came from immunoSEQ multiplex PCR; TCRdb's copy has only in-frame clones and leaves some out. V and J calls and clone size are given by that table; D and trimming were obtained from the DNA. This sample yields about 210,000 clones, of which about 88% are seen a single time; approximately 4% belongs to the top ten. This TCR derives from a woman aged 25 to 39 who had been exposed to COVID-19. The V call is TRBV6-5, the J call TRBJ1-4; 7 positions agree with TRBD1. Sequenced material: PBMCs or T cells enriched from blood (not recorded which). The CDR3 bases are TGTGCCAGCAAAGGGACAGATTTTAATGAAAAACTGTTTTTT. Residues: CASKGTDFNEKLFF.